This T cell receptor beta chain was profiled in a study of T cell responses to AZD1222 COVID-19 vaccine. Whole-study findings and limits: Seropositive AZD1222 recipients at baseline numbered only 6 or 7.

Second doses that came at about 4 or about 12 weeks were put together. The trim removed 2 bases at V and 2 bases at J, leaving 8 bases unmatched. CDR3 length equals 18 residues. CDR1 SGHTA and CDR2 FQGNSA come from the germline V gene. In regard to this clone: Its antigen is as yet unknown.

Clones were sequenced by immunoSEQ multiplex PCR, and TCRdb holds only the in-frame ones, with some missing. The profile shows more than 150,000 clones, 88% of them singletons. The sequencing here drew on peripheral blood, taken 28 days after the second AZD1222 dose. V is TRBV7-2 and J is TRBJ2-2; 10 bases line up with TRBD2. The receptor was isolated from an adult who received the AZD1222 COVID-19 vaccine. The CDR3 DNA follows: TGTGCCAGCAGCTTACTAGCGGGAGTCGGGGTCAACACCGGGGAGCTGTTTTTT. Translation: CASSLLAGVGVNTGELFF.